The clone carrying this T cell receptor (beta chain) was seen at least ten times. This sample was included in a study of T cells in Graves' hyperthyroidism and ophthalmopathy. Overall study: Peripheral blood was drawn at first diagnosis, prior to all treatment.

The CDR3 is 14 residues long. Trimming took 5 bases from V and 2 from J, leaving 13 bases between them. In germline, CDR1 is DFQATT, CDR2 SNEGSKA (reference sequence). The authors deemed Graves' hyperthyroidism stable absent ophthalmopathy progression within 18 months. The patients, who ranged from 18 to 65 in age, presented with newly diagnosed hyperthyroidism lasting under 2 months. TCR beta CDR3 regions were amplified from RNA transcripts. During a first-round RT-PCR of the TCR CDR3, the HTBI primer set was used. TCRdb independently ran MiXCR on the multiplex PCR reads; one entry per CDR3 protein. The table includes fewer than 350,000 distinct CDR3 sequences, roughly an eighth detected once.

The specimen was blood. The TCR sequence derives from a woman aged 40 to 50 with Graves' hyperthyroidism. The V and J genes are TRBV20-1 and TRBJ1-3, with no clear D. CDR3 coding DNA: TGCAGTGCTCGCAAGGCAGGAACTGGAAACACCATATATTTT. It yields the protein CSARKAGTGNTIYF.